This TCR beta chain was obtained from a study of blood T cell repertoires in COVID-19. The wider study: Acute-phase and convalescent COVID-19 samples originated in the United States, Italy and Spain.

CDR1 is SGHRS and CDR2 is YFSETQ in the germline V gene. V dropped 1 base and J dropped 0 bases, with 8 bases sitting between them. The CDR3 is made up of 15 amino acids. The protocol was immunoSEQ multiplex PCR, while the TCRdb copy is restricted to in-frame clones and leaves out a portion. The sample consists of under 60,000 clones, roughly 80% of them appearing once. The source of this sequence is a human donor in a cohort sampled during active COVID-19. Sequencing was done on a sample of peripheral blood. This rearrangement joins TRBV5-1 to TRBJ1-3; no definite D call. The CDR3 reads CASSLSSVSGNTIYF. The DNA for the CDR3 is TGCGCCAGCAGCTTGTCATCAGTCTCTGGAAACACCATATATTTT.